This T cell receptor beta chain is drawn from a study of long-term antiretroviral therapy in people with HIV. Survey level was the resolution at which the v3.0 immunoSEQ assay ran. Sequenced by immunoSEQ multiplex PCR; TCRdb stores in-frame clones only, minus some. The data contain about 16,000 clones, around 80% of them seen just once; the ten biggest clones take up roughly a fifth. As for this clone: Its antigen is undetermined.

The junction had 3 bases not matched to a gene; V was cut back by 3 bases and J by 1 base. CDR3 length: 14 residues. The V gene's germline CDR1 is ENHRY and CDR2 SYGVKD. Regarding the study as a whole: Before ART, certain clones expanded, and these dominated the repertoire at all time points.

The gene calls are TRBV10-3 and TRBJ2-7; 7 nucleotides line up with TRBD2. This TCR came from a middle-aged man with HIV. This specimen consisted of unsorted PBMCs, obtained 2.1 years after starting antiretroviral therapy. CDR3 nucleotides: TGTGCCATCAGTGACGGGGGGTTTTCCTACGAGCAGTACTTC. Its translation is CAISDGGFSYEQYF.